Listed below are T cell receptor beta chains from one sample, sequenced in a study of Ad26.COV2.S vaccination and SARS-CoV-2 variants. Data came from immunoSEQ multiplex PCR; TCRdb stores just in-frame clones and leaves some out. The sample has 350,000 to 450,000 clones; roughly nine tenths are singletons. The source was peripheral blood, collected after recovery from COVID-19. The receptors derive from a human donor who had recovered from COVID-19. Each CDR3 is given with its conserved first and last residue. D genes are given only for firm matches. Expanded clones are given a class, and other clones once, few, many or no size at all.

d_call	clone_size	j_call	cdr3_length	v_call	cdr3_aa	cdr3_nt
-	-	TRBJ1-3	12	TRBV12-3/TRBV12-4	CASSLNMNTIYF	TGTGCCAGCAGTTTGAATATGAACACCATATATTTT
TRBD1	-	TRBJ2-5	17	TRBV4-1	CASSQERGQGYQETQYF	TGCGCCAGCAGCCAAGAGAGAGGACAGGGGTACCAAGAGACCCAGTACTTC
-	-	TRBJ2-7	14	TRBV4-1	CASSQGERGYEQYF	TGCGCCAGCAGCCAAGGGGAACGGGGCTACGAGCAGTACTTC
TRBD2	-	TRBJ2-3	15	TRBV13	CASSFSGGGTDTQYF	TGTGCCAGCAGTTTCAGCGGGGGGGGCACAGATACGCAGTATTTT
-	few	TRBJ1-6	18	TRBV5-4	CASSLEPVQTALRGVLHF	TGTGCCAGCAGCTTGGAGCCCGTACAGACAGCCCTAAGGGGCGTCCTCCACTTT
TRBD2	-	TRBJ2-3	18	TRBV2	CASSLRSGGASSTDTQYF	TGTGCCAGCAGTCTTCGTAGCGGGGGGGCCTCGAGCACAGATACGCAGTATTTT
-	-	TRBJ2-7	13	TRBV19	CAAALGPGGEQYF	TGTGCCGCTGCTTTAGGACCCGGGGGCGAGCAGTACTTC
-	-	TRBJ1-3	15	TRBV2	CASSQEGGSGNTIYF	TGTGCCAGCAGTCAGGAGGGCGGCTCTGGAAACACCATATATTTT
-	-	TRBJ1-2	15	TRBV2	CASSEFRGTFYGYTF	TGTGCCAGCAGTGAATTCAGGGGAACGTTCTATGGCTACACCTTC
-	-	TRBJ1-5	15	TRBV15	CATSRDRDHHQPQHF	TGTGCCACCAGCAGAGATAGAGACCACCATCAGCCCCAGCATTTT
TRBD1	-	TRBJ2-1	17	TRBV27	CASSIFGRTGGSDEQFF	TGTGCCAGCAGTATTTTCGGGAGGACAGGGGGCTCGGATGAGCAGTTCTTC
-	-	TRBJ1-1	16	TRBV7-3	CASFLSGPKQGTEAFF	TGTGCCAGCTTCCTAAGCGGGCCCAAGCAGGGCACTGAAGCTTTCTTT
-	-	TRBJ2-1	14	TRBV7-9	CASSGPSYYNEQFF	TGTGCCAGCAGCGGGCCCTCCTACTACAATGAGCAGTTCTTC
TRBD1	-	TRBJ1-1	13	TRBV9	CASSGTGTGEAFF	TGTGCCAGCAGCGGAACCGGGACAGGCGAAGCTTTCTTT
-	-	TRBJ2-7	14	TRBV13	CASSLGLPNYEQYF	TGTGCCAGCAGCTTAGGTCTCCCTAACTACGAGCAGTACTTC
TRBD1	-	TRBJ1-3	18	TRBV7-9	CASSYRITGGSSGNTIYF	TGTGCCAGCAGCTACCGGATAACAGGGGGCAGCTCTGGAAACACCATATATTTT
TRBD2	-	TRBJ2-7	15	TRBV10-1	CASSDSGLAGGEQYF	TGCGCCAGCAGTGACTCGGGACTAGCGGGGGGCGAGCAGTACTTC
-	once	TRBJ1-2	14	TRBV6-5	CASSRGRTAYGYTF	TGTGCCAGCAGCCGCGGACGGACGGCTTATGGCTACACCTTC
-	-	TRBJ1-1	16	TRBV9	CASSPNPAPPYTEAFF	TGTGCCAGCAGCCCGAATCCCGCCCCACCTTATACTGAAGCTTTCTTT
-	few	TRBJ1-4	15	TRBV19	CASSIEAGPNEKLFF	TGTGCCAGTAGTATAGAGGCGGGACCTAATGAAAAACTGTTTTTT
TRBD1	-	TRBJ1-1	14	TRBV29-1	CSVDTGGVNTEAFF	TGCAGCGTTGATACAGGGGGTGTGAACACTGAAGCTTTCTTT
-	-	TRBJ2-3	12	TRBV29-1	CSVRFSKDTQYF	TGCAGCGTGCGGTTTTCCAAGGATACGCAGTATTTT
-	-	TRBJ1-1	16	TRBV7-9	CASSPPISRPGLEAFF	TGTGCCAGCAGCCCACCTATTTCCCGCCCCGGATTGGAAGCTTTCTTT
-	-	TRBJ1-2	11	TRBV12-3/TRBV12-4	CASRDPYGYTF	TGTGCCAGCAGGGACCCCTATGGCTACACCTTC
TRBD1	-	TRBJ2-1	11	TRBV20-1	CSGGQGNEQFF	TGCAGTGGGGGACAGGGGAATGAGCAGTTCTTC
-	-	TRBJ1-2	13	TRBV6-1	CASSEPERHGYTF	TGTGCCAGCAGTGAACCGGAAAGGCATGGCTACACCTTC
-	-	TRBJ2-7	12	TRBV18	CASSRTGGEQYF	TGTGCCAGCTCTAGGACGGGTGGGGAGCAGTACTTC
-	-	TRBJ2-5	15	TRBV5-4	CASSLDPGWQETQYF	TGTGCCAGCAGCTTGGACCCGGGGTGGCAAGAGACCCAGTACTTC
-	few	TRBJ1-6	15	TRBV14	CASSQTRGGNSPLHF	TGTGCCAGCAGCCAAACTCGCGGCGGAAATTCACCCCTCCACTTT
-	-	TRBJ2-2	15	TRBV7-6	CASSPDWGNTGELFF	TGTGCCAGCAGCCCGGACTGGGGGAACACCGGGGAGCTGTTTTTT
TRBD2	-	TRBJ2-7	17	TRBV7-9	CASSPGGVSGGAFEQYF	TGTGCCAGCAGCCCAGGAGGGGTTAGCGGGGGGGCCTTCGAGCAGTACTTC
-	-	TRBJ2-1	15	TRBV2	CASSAGHNSYNEQFF	TGTGCCAGCAGTGCCGGACATAACTCCTACAATGAGCAGTTCTTC
-	-	TRBJ2-1	15	TRBV6-4	CASSDWNSSYNEQFF	TGTGCCAGCAGTGACTGGAATAGCTCCTACAATGAGCAGTTCTTC
-	-	TRBJ2-3	15	TRBV7-9	CASSFTPTGTDTQYF	TGTGCCAGCAGCTTTACTCCCACCGGGACAGATACGCAGTATTTT
TRBD1	-	TRBJ1-3	14	TRBV7-8	CASSHGQGSNTIYF	TGTGCCAGCAGCCACGGACAGGGGAGCAACACCATATATTTT
TRBD2	-	TRBJ2-3	16	TRBV9	CASSVLAGGSTDTQYF	TGTGCCAGCAGCGTACTAGCGGGGGGAAGCACAGATACGCAGTATTTT
-	-	TRBJ1-2	14	TRBV4-1	CASSQDGGNYGYTF	TGCGCCAGCAGCCAAGATGGCGGCAACTATGGCTACACCTTC
-	-	TRBJ2-7	13	TRBV7-2	CASSPAETYEQYF	TGTGCCAGCAGCCCAGCTGAGACCTACGAGCAGTACTTC
-	-	TRBJ1-1	16	TRBV6-5	CASSSRARGRNTEAFF	TGTGCCAGCAGTTCACGGGCCCGGGGGCGGAACACTGAAGCTTTCTTT
-	-	TRBJ2-2	18	TRBV7-2	CASSSKRPSGINTGELFF	TGTGCCAGCAGCTCAAAAAGGCCGTCAGGCATAAACACCGGGGAGCTGTTTTTT
-	-	TRBJ2-1	13	TRBV3-1/TRBV3-2	CASSQLRGHEQFF	TGTGCCAGCAGCCAGCTCAGGGGCCATGAGCAGTTCTTC
-	-	TRBJ1-2	14	TRBV10-3	CAISAPGLRGGYTF	TGTGCCATCAGTGCTCCGGGTCTCAGAGGGGGCTACACCTTC
-	-	TRBJ1-5	15	TRBV3-1/TRBV3-2	CASSQVRQPSQPQHF	TGTGCCAGCAGCCAAGTCCGACAACCAAGTCAGCCCCAGCATTTT
TRBD1	-	TRBJ1-5	14	TRBV5-4	CASSSGQGNQPQHF	TGTGCCAGCAGCTCTGGACAGGGCAATCAGCCCCAGCATTTT
-	-	TRBJ1-5	14	TRBV27	CASSSGPGNQPQHF	TGTGCCAGCAGTTCGGGTCCTGGGAATCAGCCCCAGCATTTT
-	once	TRBJ2-3	13	TRBV19	CASSLGVTDTQYF	TGTGCCAGTAGTCTAGGGGTCACAGATACGCAGTATTTT
TRBD2	once	TRBJ2-2	14	TRBV19	CASTPLAGGGELFF	TGTGCCAGTACCCCGCTAGCGGGGGGCGGGGAGCTGTTTTTT
TRBD1	-	TRBJ1-2	17	TRBV19	CASTDPGGTDSNYGYTF	TGTGCCAGTACCGATCCAGGGGGGACAGACTCTAACTATGGCTACACCTTC
TRBD2	once	TRBJ2-4	17	TRBV18	CASSPPGTRGGGDIQYF	TGTGCCAGCTCACCACCTGGGACTAGAGGAGGGGGGGACATTCAGTACTTC
-	-	TRBJ1-1	17	TRBV21-1	CASSKERTGSSNTEAFF	TGTGCCAGCAGCAAAGAACGGACAGGGAGTTCGAACACTGAAGCTTTCTTT
-	-	TRBJ1-6	13	TRBV6-5	CASSYLGDSPLHF	TGTGCCAGCAGTTACTTGGGGGATTCACCCCTCCACTTT